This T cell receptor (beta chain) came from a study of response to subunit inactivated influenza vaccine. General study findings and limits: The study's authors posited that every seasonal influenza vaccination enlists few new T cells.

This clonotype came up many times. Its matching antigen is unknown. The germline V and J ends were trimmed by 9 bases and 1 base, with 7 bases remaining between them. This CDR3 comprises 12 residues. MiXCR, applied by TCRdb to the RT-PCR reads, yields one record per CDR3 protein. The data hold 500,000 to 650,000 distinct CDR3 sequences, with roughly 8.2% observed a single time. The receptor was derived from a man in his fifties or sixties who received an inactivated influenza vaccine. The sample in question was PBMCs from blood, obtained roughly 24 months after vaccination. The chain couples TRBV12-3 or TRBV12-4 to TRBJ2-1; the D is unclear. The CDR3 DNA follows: TGTGCCAGTAGTCGTTCCTACAATGAGCAGTTCTTC. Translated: CASSRSYNEQFF.